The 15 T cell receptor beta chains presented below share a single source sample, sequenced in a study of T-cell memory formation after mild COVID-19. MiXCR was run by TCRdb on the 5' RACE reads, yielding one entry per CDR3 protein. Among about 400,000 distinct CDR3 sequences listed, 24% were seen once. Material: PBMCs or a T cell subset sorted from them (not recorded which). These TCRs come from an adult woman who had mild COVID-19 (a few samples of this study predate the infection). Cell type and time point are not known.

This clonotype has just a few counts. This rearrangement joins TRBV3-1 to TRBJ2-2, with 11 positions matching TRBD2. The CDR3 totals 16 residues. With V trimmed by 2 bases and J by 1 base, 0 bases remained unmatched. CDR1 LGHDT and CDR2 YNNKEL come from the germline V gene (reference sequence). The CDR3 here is CASSQTSGRNTGELFF. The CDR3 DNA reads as TGTGCCAGCAGCCAAACTAGCGGGAGGAACACCGGGGAGCTGTTTTTT.

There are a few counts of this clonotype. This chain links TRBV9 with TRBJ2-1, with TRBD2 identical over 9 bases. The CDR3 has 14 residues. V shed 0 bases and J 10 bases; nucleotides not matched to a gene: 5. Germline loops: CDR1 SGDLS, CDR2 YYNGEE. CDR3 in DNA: TGTGCCAGCAGCGTAGTCGGGACTAGCTTCGAGCAGTTCTTC. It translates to CASSVVGTSFEQFF.

CDR3 region: CASSPLRQGSYGYTF. The CDR3 coding sequence is TGTGCCAGCAGCCCTTTGAGACAGGGAAGCTATGGCTACACCTTC. The V and J genes are TRBV11-1 and TRBJ1-2; TRBD1 agrees at 7 bases. Germline-derived CDR1 and CDR2 are SGHAT and FQDESV (reference sequence). This CDR3 has 15 amino acids. J lost 4 bases, V lost 5 bases, and 10 bases had no gene match.

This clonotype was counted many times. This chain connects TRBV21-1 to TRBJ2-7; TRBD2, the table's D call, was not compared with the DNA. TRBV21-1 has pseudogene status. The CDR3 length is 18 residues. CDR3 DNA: TGTGCCAGCAGCTACCCTATGAGGACTAGTACTCCCCTTTACGAGCAGTACTTC. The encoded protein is CASSYPMRTSTPLYEQYF.

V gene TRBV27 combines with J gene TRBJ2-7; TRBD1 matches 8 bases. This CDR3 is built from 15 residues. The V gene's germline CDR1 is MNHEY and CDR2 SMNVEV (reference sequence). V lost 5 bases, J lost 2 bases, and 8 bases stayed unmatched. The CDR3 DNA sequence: TGTGCCAGCAGTGCCGGGACAGGACGGCCCTACGAGCAGTACTTC. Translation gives CASSAGTGRPYEQYF.

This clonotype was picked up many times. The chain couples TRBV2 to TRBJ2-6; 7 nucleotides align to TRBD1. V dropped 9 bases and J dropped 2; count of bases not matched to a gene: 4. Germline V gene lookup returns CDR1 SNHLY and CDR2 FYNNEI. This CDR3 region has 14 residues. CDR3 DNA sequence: TGTGCCAGACAGGGGTTAGCTGGGGCCAACGTCCTGACTTTC. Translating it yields CARQGLAGANVLTF.

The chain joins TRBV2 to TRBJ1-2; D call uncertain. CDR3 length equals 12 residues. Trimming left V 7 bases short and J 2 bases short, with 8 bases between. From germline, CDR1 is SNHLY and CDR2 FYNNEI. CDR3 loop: CASNSGNYGYTF. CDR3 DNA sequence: TGTGCCAGCAACTCGGGGAACTATGGCTACACCTTC.

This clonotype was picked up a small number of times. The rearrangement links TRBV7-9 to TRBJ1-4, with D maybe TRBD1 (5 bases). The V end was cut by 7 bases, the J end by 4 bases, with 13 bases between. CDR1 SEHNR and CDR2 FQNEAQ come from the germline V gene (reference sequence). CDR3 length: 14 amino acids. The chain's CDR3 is CASKKQGYNEKLFF. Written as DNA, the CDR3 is TGTGCCAGCAAAAAGCAGGGATATAATGAAAAACTGTTTTTT.

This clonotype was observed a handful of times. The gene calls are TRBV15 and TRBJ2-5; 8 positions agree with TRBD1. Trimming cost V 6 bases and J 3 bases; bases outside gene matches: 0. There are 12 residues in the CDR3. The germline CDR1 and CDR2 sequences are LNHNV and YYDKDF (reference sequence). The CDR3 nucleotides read TGTGCCACCAGGACAGGGGAAGAGACCCAGTACTTC. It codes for CATRTGEETQYF.

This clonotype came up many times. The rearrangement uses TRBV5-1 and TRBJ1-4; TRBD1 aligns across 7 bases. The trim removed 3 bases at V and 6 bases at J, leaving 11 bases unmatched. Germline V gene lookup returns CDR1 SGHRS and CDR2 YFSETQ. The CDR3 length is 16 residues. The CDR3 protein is CASSWGQPTRDEKLFF. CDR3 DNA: TGCGCCAGCAGCTGGGGACAGCCAACGAGGGATGAAAAACTGTTTTTT.

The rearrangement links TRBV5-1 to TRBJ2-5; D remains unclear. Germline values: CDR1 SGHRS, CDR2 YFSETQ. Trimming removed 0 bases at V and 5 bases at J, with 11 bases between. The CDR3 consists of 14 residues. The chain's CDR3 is CASSLGFKEETQYF. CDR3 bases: TGCGCCAGCAGCTTGGGTTTCAAAGAGGAGACCCAGTACTTC.

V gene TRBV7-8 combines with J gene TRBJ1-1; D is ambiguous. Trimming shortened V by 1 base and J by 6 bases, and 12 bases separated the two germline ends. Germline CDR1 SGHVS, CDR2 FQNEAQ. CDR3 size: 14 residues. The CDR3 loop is CASSLGGRHAEAFF. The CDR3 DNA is TGTGCCAGCAGCTTAGGAGGCAGACACGCTGAAGCTTTCTTT.

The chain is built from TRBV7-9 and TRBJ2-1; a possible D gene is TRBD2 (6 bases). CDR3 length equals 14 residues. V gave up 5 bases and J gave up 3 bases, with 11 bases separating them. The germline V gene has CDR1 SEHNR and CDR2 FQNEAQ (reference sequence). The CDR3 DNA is TGTGCCAGCAGCCTTGTGGGAGGCTACAATGAGCAGTTCTTC. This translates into CASSLVGGYNEQFF.

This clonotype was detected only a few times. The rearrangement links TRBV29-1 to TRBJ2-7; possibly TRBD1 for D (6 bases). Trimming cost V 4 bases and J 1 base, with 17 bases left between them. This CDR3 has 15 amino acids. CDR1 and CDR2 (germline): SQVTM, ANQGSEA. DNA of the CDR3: TGCAGCGTTGTGGGTTTTGATAGGGGGTCCTACGAGCAGTACTTC. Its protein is CSVVGFDRGSYEQYF.

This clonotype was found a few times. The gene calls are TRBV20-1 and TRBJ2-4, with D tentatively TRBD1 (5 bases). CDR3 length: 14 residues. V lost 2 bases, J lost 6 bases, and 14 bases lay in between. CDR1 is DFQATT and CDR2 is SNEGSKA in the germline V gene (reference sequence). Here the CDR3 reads CSARSLGQGNIQYF. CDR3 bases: TGCAGTGCTAGATCACTCGGGCAGGGAAACATTCAGTACTTC.